This T cell receptor (beta chain) comes out of a study of cytomegalovirus exposure and HLA in healthy donors. Study in general: In an early release, HLA-typed donors contributed tens of millions of unique TCR sequences.

The CDR3 has 15 amino acids. Deletions cut 6 bases from V and 5 bases from J, with 17 bases between. Germline V gene lookup returns CDR1 MNHEY and CDR2 SVGAGI. PCR primers comprised 60 Vbeta and 13 Jbeta primers. Produced via immunoSEQ multiplex PCR; TCRdb's table is partial and in-frame only. The sample totals 130,000 or so clones. Findings and caveats of the study: When a later analysis was performed, an Asian-associated ancestry cluster reportedly had fewer N-insertions than the approximately 690-donor mean. The CMV antigen specificity of a few CMV-associated chains was confirmed through in vitro analysis.

Comments on this clone: Its antigen remains unknown.

This TCR came from a woman aged 40 to 50 in good health and CMV-seropositive. This chain links TRBV6-5 with TRBJ2-1, with D tentatively TRBD2 (6 bases). Specimen: PBMCs. The CDR3 loop is CASSLTGLANNEQFF. The CDR3 nucleotides read TGTGCCAGCAGCCTGACCGGGCTAGCGAACAATGAGCAGTTCTTC.